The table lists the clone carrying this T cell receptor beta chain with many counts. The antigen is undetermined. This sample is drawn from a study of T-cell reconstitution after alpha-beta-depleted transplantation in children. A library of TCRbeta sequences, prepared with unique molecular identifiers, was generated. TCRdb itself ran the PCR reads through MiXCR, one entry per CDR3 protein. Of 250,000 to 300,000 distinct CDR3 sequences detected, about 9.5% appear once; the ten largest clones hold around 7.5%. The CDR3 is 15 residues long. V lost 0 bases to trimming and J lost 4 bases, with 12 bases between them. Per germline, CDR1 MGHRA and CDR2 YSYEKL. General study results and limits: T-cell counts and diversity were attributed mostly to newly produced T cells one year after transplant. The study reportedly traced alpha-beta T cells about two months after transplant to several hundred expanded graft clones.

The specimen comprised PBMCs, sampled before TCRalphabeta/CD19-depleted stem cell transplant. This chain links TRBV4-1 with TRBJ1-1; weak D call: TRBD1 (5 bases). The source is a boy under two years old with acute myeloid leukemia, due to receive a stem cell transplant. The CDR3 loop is CASSQEGGLGTEAFF. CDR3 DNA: TGCGCCAGCAGCCAAGAGGGGGGTCTTGGCACTGAAGCTTTCTTT.